The present T cell receptor beta chain was sequenced within a study of shared clonotypes between healthy human individuals. Whole-study results and caveats: Exclusively blood specimens were collected; tissue repertoires likely differ.

A note on this clone: Antigen unknown.

Replicate PCRs for sorted subsets used approximately 190 ng DNA; this equaled some 30,000 T cell genomes. Repertoires were generated with immunoSEQ multiplex PCR, while TCRdb's copy carries only in-frame clones and drops some. Of a few million clones listed, roughly 92% were seen once; the top ten hold more than 0.12%. Material: naive CD4+ T cells sorted from blood. Subset described: CD45RA+ positively selected. This receptor was identified in a man aged 18 to 30 in good health.

The CDR3 loop reads CASRNTYNEQFF. Here the CDR3 DNA reads TGTGCCAGTAGGAATACCTACAATGAGCAGTTCTTC. This chain connects TRBV19 to TRBJ2-1; D gene ambiguous. The germline V and J ends were trimmed by 6 bases and 2 bases, with 5 bases remaining between them. Germline loops: CDR1 LNHDA, CDR2 SQIVND (reference sequence). The CDR3 extends over 12 amino acids.